The sequence of this T cell receptor beta chain was determined in a study of graft-versus-host responses after intestinal transplantation. In the study overall: Those transplanted obtained multivisceral, liver-intestinal, or isolated intestinal grafts. Anti-thymocyte globulin induction was given to all recipients, followed by tacrolimus and steroids for around three years. Overall study results and limits: After transplant, early declines in HvG clones were associated with peak levels of circulating GvH clones. Analysis identified GvH clones in recipient marrow, with some appearing first in ileum or blood.

A remark on this clone: Antigen: not known.

The V gene lost 3 bases and the J gene lost 2 bases, with 11 bases spanning the gap. This CDR3 is built from 13 residues. Germline V gene data show CDR1 as GTSNPN and CDR2 as SVGIG (reference sequence). Sequenced by immunoSEQ multiplex PCR; TCRdb stores in-frame clones only, minus some. The data contain about 64,000 clones, approximately 90% of them singletons. Here the sequenced sample was unstimulated CD8+ T cells sorted from spleen or lymph node cells, taken before transplant. The TCR comes from a human donor who was the organ donor for an intestinal transplant. The chain employs TRBV30 and TRBJ2-7; possible D gene TRBD1, 6 bases. CDR3 region: CAWRPQGTYEQYF. Written as DNA, the CDR3 is TGTGCCTGGAGACCACAGGGAACCTACGAGCAGTACTTC.